This T cell receptor beta chain was documented in a study of CD4+ T cells in melanoma. Study-wide results and caveats: CD8+ T cell, macrophage and B cell function reportedly correlated with neoantigen-specific CD4+ T cells. In melanoma, neoantigen-specific CD4+ T cells reportedly differed in differentiation state.

Some clones are missing from TCRdb's copy, which holds only in-frame ones; the method was immunoSEQ multiplex PCR. The profile shows 40,000 to 50,000 clones, roughly 89% of them singletons. Trimming stripped 10 bases from V and 0 bases from J, with 13 bases between. CDR3 length: 14 residues. Germline CDR1 ENHRY, CDR2 SYGVKD. In the case of this clone: Its antigen is not identified.

The clonotype comes from a human donor with melanoma. Sequencing was carried out using peripheral blood. This chain uses TRBV10-3 with TRBJ1-3; D not certain. CDR3 bases: TGTGCCACCCAGGACGTGAACTCTGGAAACACCATATATTTT. Residues: CATQDVNSGNTIYF.